A selection of T cell receptor beta chains follows, all from one sample in a study of regulatory T cells in long-lasting Graves disease. A single record per CDR3 protein comes from TCRdb applying MiXCR to the multiplex PCR reads. Of 400,000 to 500,000 distinct CDR3 sequences in the sample, approximately 15% were seen once. These records were also assigned to another study, of T cells in Graves' hyperthyroidism and ophthalmopathy.

Sequenced here: peripheral blood mononuclear cells (PBMCs), sampled at new diagnosis, from a patient treated with antithyroid drugs. The receptor set was obtained from a middle-aged woman with Graves disease. CDR3s leave out the opening cysteine and the closing phenylalanine or tryptophan.

>TRBV12-3/TRBV12-4|TRBJ2-3|13
ASTPGLSSTDTQY
>TRBV7-2|TRBJ1-6|12
ASSSQFQDPALH
>TRBV7-8|TRBJ2-7|13
ASSLRRSETYEQY
>TRBV5-6|TRBJ1-2|13
ASSLAGTGIDGYT
>TRBV14|TRBJ2-1|12
ASSPLGIYNEQF
>TRBV11-2|TRBJ2-3|13
ASSLVGVGTDTQY
>TRBV7-2|TRBJ2-2|13
ASSRTSGSPGELF
>TRBV6-2/TRBV6-3|TRBJ2-1|14
ASSYLAGHSYNEQF
>TRBV27|TRBJ2-1|11
ASKRIEHNEQF
>TRBV28|TRBJ2-5|13
ASSLGAAGGETQY
>TRBV9|TRBJ2-1|11
ASSRSGSDEQF
>TRBV5-1|TRBJ1-2|16
ASSPAASFGETFYGYT
>TRBV6-2/TRBV6-3|TRBJ2-3|13
ASRGIATSTDTQY
>TRBV6-5|TRBJ2-5|12
ASSYVGVEETQY
>TRBV2|TRBJ2-1|13
ASNLAGAGYNEQF
>TRBV7-9|TRBJ2-1|12
ASSRDRGGNEQF
>TRBV2|TRBJ2-7|13
ASSEGDGAFYEQY
>TRBV11-2|TRBJ2-1|11
ASIRTGGGEQF
>TRBV27|TRBJ1-2|12
ASSFSGGQYGYT
>TRBV12-3/TRBV12-4|TRBJ1-2|11
ASTPTPSYGYT
>TRBV5-4|TRBJ2-3|12
ASSLAWGSDTQY
>TRBV6-2/TRBV6-3|TRBJ2-5|13
ASSYSAGSGETQY
>TRBV20-1|TRBJ2-2|12
LERGASGTGELF
>TRBV28|TRBJ2-3|14
ASSLFGTGVTDTQY
>TRBV5-4|TRBJ2-3|14
ASSPGASGWPDTQY
>TRBV19|TRBJ2-3|18
ASTSVWSGEIWTTTDTQY
>TRBV13|TRBJ2-2|13
ASSSEQGATGELF
>TRBV20-1|TRBJ2-7|16
SAERGRTSGRGGYEQY
>TRBV3-1|TRBJ2-4|14
ASSQEGGNRKNIQY
>TRBV18|TRBJ2-3|13
ASSLGDYSTDTQY
>TRBV12-3/TRBV12-4|TRBJ2-7|16
ASSLAWGGTGGLFEQY
>TRBV6-1|TRBJ2-7|14
ASSEHRASISYEQY
>TRBV27|TRBJ2-3|10
ASIGTKDTQY
>TRBV4-3|TRBJ1-3|15
ASSQEVPGPTGNTIY
>TRBV6-1|TRBJ2-3|17
ASRPVTTGGHRALGTQY
>TRBV4-1|TRBJ2-2|12
ASKMYGSAGELF
>TRBV6-1|TRBJ2-5|11
ASEDRLQETQY
>TRBV5-6|TRBJ2-7|14
ASSLYGTHSSYEQY
>TRBV11-2|TRBJ2-7|15
ASSLDMEVAAGYEQY
>TRBV20-1|TRBJ2-7|11
SAREGLANEQY
>TRBV6-2/TRBV6-3|TRBJ1-5|12
ASKPLLGGAIQH
>TRBV3-1|TRBJ2-1|12
ASSPGLLTYEQF
>TRBV19|TRBJ2-5|12
ASSSPGGGETQY
>TRBV19|TRBJ2-3|11
ATRPLAGDTQY
>TRBV12-3/TRBV12-4|TRBJ2-1|18
ASRPRRDRYSVGSYNEQF
>TRBV9|TRBJ2-3|15
ASSVEGGGSPTDTQY
>TRBV6-1|TRBJ1-1|14
ASSDTIKGGNTEAF
>TRBV10-2|TRBJ2-3|14
ASTEDSSYGTDTQY
>TRBV28|TRBJ2-1|13
ASSPGLAGDGEQF
>TRBV4-1|TRBJ2-3|11
ASSQEWENTQY